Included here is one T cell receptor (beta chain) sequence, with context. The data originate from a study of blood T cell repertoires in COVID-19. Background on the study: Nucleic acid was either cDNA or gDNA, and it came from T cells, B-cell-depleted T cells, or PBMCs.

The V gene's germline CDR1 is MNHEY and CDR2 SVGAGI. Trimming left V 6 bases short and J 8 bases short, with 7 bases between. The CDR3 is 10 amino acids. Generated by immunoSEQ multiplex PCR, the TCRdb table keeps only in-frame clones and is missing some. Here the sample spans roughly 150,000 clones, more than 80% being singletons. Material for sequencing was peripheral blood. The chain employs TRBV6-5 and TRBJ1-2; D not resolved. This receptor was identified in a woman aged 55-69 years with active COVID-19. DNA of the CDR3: TGTGCCAGCAGAGGCGGGGGCTACACCTTC. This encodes CASRGGGYTF.